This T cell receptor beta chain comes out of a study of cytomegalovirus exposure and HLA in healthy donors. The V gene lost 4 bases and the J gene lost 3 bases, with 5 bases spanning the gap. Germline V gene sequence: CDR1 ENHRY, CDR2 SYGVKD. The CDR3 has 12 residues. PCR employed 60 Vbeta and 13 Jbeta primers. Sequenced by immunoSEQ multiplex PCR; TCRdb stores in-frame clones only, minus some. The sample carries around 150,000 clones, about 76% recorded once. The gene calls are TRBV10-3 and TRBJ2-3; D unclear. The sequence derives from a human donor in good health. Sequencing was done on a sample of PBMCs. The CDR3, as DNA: TGTGCCATCAGTGCGGTTACAGATACGCAGTATTTT. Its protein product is CAISAVTDTQYF.